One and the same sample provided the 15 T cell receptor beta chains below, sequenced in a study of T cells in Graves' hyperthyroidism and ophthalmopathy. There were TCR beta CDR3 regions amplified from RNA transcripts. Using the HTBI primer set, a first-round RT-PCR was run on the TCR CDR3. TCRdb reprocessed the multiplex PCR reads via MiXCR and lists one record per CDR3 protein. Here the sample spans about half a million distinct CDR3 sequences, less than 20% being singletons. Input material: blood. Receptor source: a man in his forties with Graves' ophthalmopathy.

Here the CDR3 reads CSARGQGRGYSPLHF. The CDR3 DNA reads TGCAGTGCTAGGGGGCAGGGCAGGGGATATTCACCCCTCCACTTT. The genes are TRBV20-1 and TRBJ1-6; the D gene is possibly TRBD1 (6 bases). Trimming stripped 3 bases from V and 8 bases from J, with 17 bases between. CDR3 size: 15 residues. Germline lookup yields CDR1 DFQATT and CDR2 SNEGSKA (reference sequence).

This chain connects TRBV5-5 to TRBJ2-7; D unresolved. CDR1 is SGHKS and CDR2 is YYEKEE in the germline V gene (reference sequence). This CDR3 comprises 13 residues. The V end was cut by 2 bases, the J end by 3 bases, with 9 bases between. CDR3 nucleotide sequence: TGTGCCAGCAGCTTTAACGGAAACTACGAGCAGTACTTC. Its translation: CASSFNGNYEQYF.

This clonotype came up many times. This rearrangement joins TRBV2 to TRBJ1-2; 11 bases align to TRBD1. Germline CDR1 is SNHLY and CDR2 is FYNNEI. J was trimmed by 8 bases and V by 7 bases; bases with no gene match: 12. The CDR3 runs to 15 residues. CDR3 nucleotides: TGTGCCAGCAAGACCGGACAGGGGGCGCGCCGAGGCTACACCTTC. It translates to CASKTGQGARRGYTF. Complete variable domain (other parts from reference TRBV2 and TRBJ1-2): EPEVTQTPSHQVTQMGQEVILRCVPISNHLYFYWYRQILGQKVEFLVSFYNNEISEKSEIFDDQFSVERPDGSNFTLKIRSTKLEDSAMYFCASKTGQGARRGYTFGSGTRLTVV.

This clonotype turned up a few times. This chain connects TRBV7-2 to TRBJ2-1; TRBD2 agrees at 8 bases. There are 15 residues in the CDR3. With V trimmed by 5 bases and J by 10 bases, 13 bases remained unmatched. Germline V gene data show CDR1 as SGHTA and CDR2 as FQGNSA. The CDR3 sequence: CASSPRASGLGEQFF. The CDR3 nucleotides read TGTGCCAGCAGCCCCAGGGCTAGCGGGCTGGGAGAGCAGTTCTTC.

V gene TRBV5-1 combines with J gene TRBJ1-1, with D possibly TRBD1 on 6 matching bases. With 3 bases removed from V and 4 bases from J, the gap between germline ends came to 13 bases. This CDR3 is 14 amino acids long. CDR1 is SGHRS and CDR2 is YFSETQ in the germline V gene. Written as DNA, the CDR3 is TGCGCCAGCAGCTCCCAACAGGGATTCACTGAAGCTTTCTTT. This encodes CASSSQQGFTEAFF. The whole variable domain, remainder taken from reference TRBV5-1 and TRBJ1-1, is KAGVTQTPRYLIKTRGQQVTLSCSPISGHRSVSWYQQTPGQGLQFLFEYFSETQRNKGNFPGRFSGRQFSNSRSEMNVSTLELGDSALYLCASSSQQGFTEAFFGQGTRLTVV.

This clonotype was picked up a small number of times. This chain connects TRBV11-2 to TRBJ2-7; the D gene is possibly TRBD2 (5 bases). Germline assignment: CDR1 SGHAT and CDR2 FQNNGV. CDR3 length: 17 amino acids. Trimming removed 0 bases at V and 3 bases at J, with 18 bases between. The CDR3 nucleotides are TGTGCCAGCAGCTTAGAATCCCGGAGGTCTCACTACTACGAGCAGTACTTC. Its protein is CASSLESRRSHYYEQYF. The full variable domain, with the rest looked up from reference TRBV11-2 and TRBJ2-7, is EAGVAQSPRYKIIEKRQSVAFWCNPISGHATLYWYQQILGQGPKLLIQFQNNGVVDDSQLPKDRFSAERLKGVDSTLKIQPAKLEDSAVYLCASSLESRRSHYYEQYFGPGTRLTVT.

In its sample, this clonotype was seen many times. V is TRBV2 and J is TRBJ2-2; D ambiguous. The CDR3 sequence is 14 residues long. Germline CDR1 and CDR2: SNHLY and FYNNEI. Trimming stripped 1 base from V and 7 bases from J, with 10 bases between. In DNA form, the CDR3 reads TGTGCCAGCAGTGAAGGGGCAGTGAACGGGGAGCTGTTTTTT. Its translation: CASSEGAVNGELFF.

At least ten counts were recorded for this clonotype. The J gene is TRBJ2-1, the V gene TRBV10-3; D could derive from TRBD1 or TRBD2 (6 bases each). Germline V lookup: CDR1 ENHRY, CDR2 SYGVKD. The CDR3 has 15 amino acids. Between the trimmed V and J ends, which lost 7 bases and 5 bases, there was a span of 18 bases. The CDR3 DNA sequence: TGTGCCATCATGGCGGGGCAGGGGTGGAACAATGAGCAGTTCTTC. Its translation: CAIMAGQGWNNEQFF.

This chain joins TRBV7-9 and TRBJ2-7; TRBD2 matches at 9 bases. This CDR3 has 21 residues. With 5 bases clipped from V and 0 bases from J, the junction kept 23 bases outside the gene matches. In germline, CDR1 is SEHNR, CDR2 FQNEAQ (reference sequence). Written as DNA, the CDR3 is TGTGCCAGCAGCCCTAGCCGGCAGGGAGTAGGACTAGCGTTGAGCTCCTACGAGCAGTACTTC. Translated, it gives CASSPSRQGVGLALSSYEQYF.

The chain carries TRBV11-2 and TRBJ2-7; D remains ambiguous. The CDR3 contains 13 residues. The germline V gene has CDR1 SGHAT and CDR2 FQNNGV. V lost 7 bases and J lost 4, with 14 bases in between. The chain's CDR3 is CASTQEESYEQYF. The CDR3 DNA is TGTGCCAGCACTCAAGAGGAGTCTTACGAGCAGTACTTC.

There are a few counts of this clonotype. The CDR3 coding sequence is TGCGCCAGCAGCCAAGTGGGGGTAGGGACGAACACCGGGGAGCTGTTTTTT. The encoded protein is CASSQVGVGTNTGELFF. The chain is built from TRBV4-1 and TRBJ2-2; D may be TRBD1 or TRBD2 (5 bases each). Looked up from germline, CDR1 is MGHRA and CDR2 is YSYEKL. V lost 1 base to trimming and J lost 0 bases, with 12 bases between them. The CDR3 length is 17 residues.

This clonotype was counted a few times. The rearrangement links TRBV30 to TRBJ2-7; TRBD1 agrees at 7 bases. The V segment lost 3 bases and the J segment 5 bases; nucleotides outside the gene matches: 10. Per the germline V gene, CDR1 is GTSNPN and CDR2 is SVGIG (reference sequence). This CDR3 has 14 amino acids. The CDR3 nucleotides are TGTGCCTGGAGCCTCCGGGACAGAGTTGACGAGCAGTACTTC. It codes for CAWSLRDRVDEQYF.

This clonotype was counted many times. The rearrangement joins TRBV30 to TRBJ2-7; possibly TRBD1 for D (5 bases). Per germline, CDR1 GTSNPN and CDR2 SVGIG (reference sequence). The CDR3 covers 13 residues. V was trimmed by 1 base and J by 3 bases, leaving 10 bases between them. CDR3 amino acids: CAWSDGHLYEQYF. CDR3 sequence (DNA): TGTGCCTGGAGTGATGGACACCTCTACGAGCAGTACTTC.

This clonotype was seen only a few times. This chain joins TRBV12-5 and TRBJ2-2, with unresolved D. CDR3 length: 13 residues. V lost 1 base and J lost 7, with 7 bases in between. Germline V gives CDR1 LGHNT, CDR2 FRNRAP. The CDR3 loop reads CASGLGVGGELFF. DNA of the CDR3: TGTGCTAGTGGTTTGGGGGTAGGCGGGGAGCTGTTTTTT.

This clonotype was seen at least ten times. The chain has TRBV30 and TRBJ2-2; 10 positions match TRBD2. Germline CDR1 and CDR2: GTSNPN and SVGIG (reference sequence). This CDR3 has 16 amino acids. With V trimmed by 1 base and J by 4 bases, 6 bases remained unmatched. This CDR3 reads CAWSGASGSRTGELFF. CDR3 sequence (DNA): TGTGCCTGGAGTGGGGCTAGCGGGAGTCGCACCGGGGAGCTGTTTTTT.